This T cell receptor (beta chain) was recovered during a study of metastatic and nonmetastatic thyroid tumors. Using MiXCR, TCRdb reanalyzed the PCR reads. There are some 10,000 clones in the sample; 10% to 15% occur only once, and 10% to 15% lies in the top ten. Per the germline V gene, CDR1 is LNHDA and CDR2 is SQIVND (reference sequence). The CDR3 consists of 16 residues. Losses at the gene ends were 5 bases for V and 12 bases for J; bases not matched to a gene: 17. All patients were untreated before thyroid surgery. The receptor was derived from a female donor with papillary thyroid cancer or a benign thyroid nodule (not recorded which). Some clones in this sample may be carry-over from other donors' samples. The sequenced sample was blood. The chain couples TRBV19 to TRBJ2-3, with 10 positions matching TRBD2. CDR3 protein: CASSLGLADTGDAQYF. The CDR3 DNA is TGTGCCAGTAGTCTTGGACTAGCGGATACTGGTGATGCACAGTATTTT.